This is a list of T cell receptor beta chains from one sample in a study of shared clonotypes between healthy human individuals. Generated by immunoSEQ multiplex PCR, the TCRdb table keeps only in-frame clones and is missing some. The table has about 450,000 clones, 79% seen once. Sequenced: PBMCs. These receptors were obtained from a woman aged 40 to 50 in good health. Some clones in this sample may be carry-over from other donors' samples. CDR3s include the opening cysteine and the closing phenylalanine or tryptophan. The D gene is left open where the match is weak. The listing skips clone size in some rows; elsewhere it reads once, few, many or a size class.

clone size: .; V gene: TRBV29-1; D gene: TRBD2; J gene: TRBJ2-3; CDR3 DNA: TGCAGCGTTGATGGCGGGAGTGGTTCAGATACGCAGTATTTT; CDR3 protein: CSVDGGSGSDTQYF
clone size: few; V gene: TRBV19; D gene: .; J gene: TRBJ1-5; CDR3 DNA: TGTGCCAGTAGTATTGCAGACTATAGCAATCAGCCCCAGCATTTT; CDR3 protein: CASSIADYSNQPQHF
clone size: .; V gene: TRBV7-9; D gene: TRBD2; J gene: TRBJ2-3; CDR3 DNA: TGTGCCAGCAGCTTAAGGGTAGCGGGCCTTCGCACAGATACGCAGTATTTT; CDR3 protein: CASSLRVAGLRTDTQYF
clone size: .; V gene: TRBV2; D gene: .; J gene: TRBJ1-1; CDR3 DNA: TGTGCCACCCGCGAACACAGAGACACTGAAGCTTTCTTT; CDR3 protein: CATREHRDTEAFF
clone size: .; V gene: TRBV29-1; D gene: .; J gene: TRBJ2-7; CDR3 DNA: TGCAGCGTTGAACAGGCCTACGAGCAGTACTTC; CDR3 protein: CSVEQAYEQYF
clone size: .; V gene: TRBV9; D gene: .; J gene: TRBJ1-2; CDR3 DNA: TGTGCCAGCAGCGTCACGGGTCGGGGCACCTATGGCTACACCTTC; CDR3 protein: CASSVTGRGTYGYTF
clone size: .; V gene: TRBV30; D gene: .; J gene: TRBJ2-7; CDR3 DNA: TGTGCCTGGAACCGGGCAGGGTTGTACGAGCAGTACTTC; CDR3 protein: CAWNRAGLYEQYF
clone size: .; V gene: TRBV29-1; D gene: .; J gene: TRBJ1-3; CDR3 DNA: TGCAGCGTTCCTGAGGGAAACTCTGGAAACACCATATATTTT; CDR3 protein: CSVPEGNSGNTIYF
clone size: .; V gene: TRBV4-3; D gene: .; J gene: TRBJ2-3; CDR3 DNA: TGCGCCAGCAGCCAACGACAGGGCACAGATACGCAGTATTTT; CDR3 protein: CASSQRQGTDTQYF
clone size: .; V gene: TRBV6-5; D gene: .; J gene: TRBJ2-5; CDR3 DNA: TGTGCCAGCAGACGGGACGCCCTAAGGGAGACCCAGTACTTC; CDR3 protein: CASRRDALRETQYF
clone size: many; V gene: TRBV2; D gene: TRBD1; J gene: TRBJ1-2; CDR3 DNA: TGTGCCAGCAGTGATGTGGGACAGGGAAGTGGTGGCTACACCTTC; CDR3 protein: CASSDVGQGSGGYTF
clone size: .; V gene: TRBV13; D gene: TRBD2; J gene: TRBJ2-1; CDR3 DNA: TGTGCCAGCAGCCCCCGGGCCGGGACTAGCGGGAGGAATGAGCAGTTCTTC; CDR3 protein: CASSPRAGTSGRNEQFF
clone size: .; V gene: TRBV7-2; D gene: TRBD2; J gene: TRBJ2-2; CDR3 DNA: TGTGCCAGCAGCTTAGGGGTGCGGTACCGACTAGCGGGAATTGGGGAGCTGTTTTTT; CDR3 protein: CASSLGVRYRLAGIGELFF
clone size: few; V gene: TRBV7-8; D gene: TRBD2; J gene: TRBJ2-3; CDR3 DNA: TGTGCCAGCAGCTTTACCAGCGGGACCACAGATACGCAGTATTTT; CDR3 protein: CASSFTSGTTDTQYF
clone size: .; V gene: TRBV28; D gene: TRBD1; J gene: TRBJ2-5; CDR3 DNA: TGTGCCAGCAGTTTTAGCAGGGGGCGTAAGACCCAGTACTTC; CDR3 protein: CASSFSRGRKTQYF
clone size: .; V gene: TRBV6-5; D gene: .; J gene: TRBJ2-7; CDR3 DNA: TGTGCCGCGGTCCGTGGCCACGAGCAGTACTTC; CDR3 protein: CAAVRGHEQYF
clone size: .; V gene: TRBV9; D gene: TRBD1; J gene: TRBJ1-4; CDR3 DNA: TGTGCCAGCAGCGCCCGGGACAGTCAAGAAAAACTGTTTTTT; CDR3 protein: CASSARDSQEKLFF
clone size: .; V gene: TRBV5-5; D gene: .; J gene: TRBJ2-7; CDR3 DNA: TGTGCCAGCAGCTTCCTTGGTAGCTCCTACGAGCAGTACTTC; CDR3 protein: CASSFLGSSYEQYF
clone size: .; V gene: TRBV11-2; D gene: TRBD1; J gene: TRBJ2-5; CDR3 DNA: TGTGCCAGCAGCGCCGGACAGGGGAAGACCCAGTACTTC; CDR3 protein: CASSAGQGKTQYF
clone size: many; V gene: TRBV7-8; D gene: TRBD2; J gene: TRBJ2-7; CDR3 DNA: TGTGCCAGCAGCCCCCCAACCGGACTAGCGGGCGTTATAACCTACGAGCAGTACTTC; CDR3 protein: CASSPPTGLAGVITYEQYF
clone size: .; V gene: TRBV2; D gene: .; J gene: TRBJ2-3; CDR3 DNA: TGTGCCAGCAAATTACTAGCCCTCAGGTGGGATACGCAGTATTTT; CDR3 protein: CASKLLALRWDTQYF
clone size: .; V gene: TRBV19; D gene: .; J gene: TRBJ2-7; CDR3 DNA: TGTGCCAGTAGTATCGGACGGATCTACGAGCAGTACTTC; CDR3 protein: CASSIGRIYEQYF